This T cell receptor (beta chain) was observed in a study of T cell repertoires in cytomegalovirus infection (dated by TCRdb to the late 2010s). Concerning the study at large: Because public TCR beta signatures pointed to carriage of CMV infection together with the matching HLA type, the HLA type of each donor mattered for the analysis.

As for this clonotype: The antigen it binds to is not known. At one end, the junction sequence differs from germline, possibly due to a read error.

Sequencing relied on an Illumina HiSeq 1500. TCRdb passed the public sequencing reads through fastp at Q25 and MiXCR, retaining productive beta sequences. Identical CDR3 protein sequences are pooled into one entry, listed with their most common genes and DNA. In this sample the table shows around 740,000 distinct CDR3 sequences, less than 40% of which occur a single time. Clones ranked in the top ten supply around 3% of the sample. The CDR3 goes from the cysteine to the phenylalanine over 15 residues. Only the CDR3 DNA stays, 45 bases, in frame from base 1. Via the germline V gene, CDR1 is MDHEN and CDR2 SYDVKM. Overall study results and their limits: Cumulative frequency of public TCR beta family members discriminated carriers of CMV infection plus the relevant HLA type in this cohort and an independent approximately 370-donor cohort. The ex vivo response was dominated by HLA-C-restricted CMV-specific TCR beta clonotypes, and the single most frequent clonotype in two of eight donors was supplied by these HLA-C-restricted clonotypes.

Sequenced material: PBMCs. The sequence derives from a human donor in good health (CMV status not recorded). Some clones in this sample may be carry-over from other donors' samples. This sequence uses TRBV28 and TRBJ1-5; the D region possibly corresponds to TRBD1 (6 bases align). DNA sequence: TGTGCCAGCAGAAACAGGGATAGGGGCAATCAGCCCCATCATTTT. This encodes CASRNRDRGNQPHHF.